The present TCR beta chain was sequenced within a study of regulatory T cells in long-lasting Graves disease (dated by TCRdb to about 2021). As for the study more broadly: Newly diagnosed Graves' disease patients had taken antithyroid drugs for less than 3 months. This study used TCR sequencing and RNA sequencing of peripheral blood to compare persistent Graves' disease patients against newly diagnosed Graves' disease patients. A total of 33 samples were covered by TCR sequencing, comprising roughly 13 persistent and around 20 newly diagnosed Graves' disease patients. The study was conducted in China and was registered as a clinical trial.

Preparation of the library involved multiplex PCR. The instrument was an Illumina HiSeq 4000. iRepertoire HTBI primers and Arm-PCR amplification of CDR3 regions were used to construct TCR beta libraries. Before sequencing, the PCR products went through gel purification. The study's processing was this. A total of roughly 67 TRBV and 14 TRBJ segments were identified across samples and were used for gene usage analysis of CDR3 amino acid clonotypes. COPE and FqMerger were used to merge the filtered high-quality paired reads into contigs. BLAST was used to align contigs to IMGT TRBV, TRBD and TRBJ reference genes, with CDR3 defined following IMGT. Clonotypes above 0.1% frequency were classified as highly expanded clones. Repertoire diversity was measured by Shannon entropy, and V-J evenness by the Gini coefficient. A clonotype was considered public if more than one individual shared it. TCRdb reanalyzed the raw reads on its own, using fastp at Q25 for trimming and MiXCR for clone calling, and kept in-frame beta chains. A single entry per CDR3 protein holds the most common genes and DNA from its merged rows. The V and J calls, along with clone size, are taken from TCRdb and not from the paper's own processing. Across this sample there are about 530,000 distinct CDR3 sequences, with roughly 16% seen only once. Approximately 25% of the sample lies in the top ten.

Ten or more counts support this clonotype. Its antigen has not been determined. Base qualities are not recorded, but no much larger clone differs from it by a single base. This specimen's time point label, per the study, means: newly diagnosed GD, antithyroid drugs for less than 3 months. RNA was extracted from PBMCs in TRIzol for both TCR sequencing and RNA sequencing. The diagnosis of Graves' disease was made according to American Thyroid Association guidelines. Patients for the study were recruited at an endocrinology department in Xi'an, China. From each patient, around 9 milliliters of peripheral blood was collected into an EDTA anticoagulant tube. Ficoll Paque Plus density gradient separation was used to isolate PBMCs, and no further T cell sorting was done. RNA quality was checked with an Agilent 2100 Bioanalyzer and agarose gel, and concentration with a NanoDrop 2000. Overall results and qualifications from the work: Sequencing and analysis were restricted to the TCR beta chain. Patients with persistent disease shared more public clonotypes (approximately 2,500) than newly diagnosed patients did (around 930). The authors noted that the small sample size was a limitation that may lower accuracy. Only peripheral blood was studied, because thyroid tissue, the primary lesion, was inaccessible. Compared with newly diagnosed patients, persistent Graves' disease patients had lower TCR Shannon entropy and fewer highly expanded clones, which suggests clonal expansion.

These data were likewise used in another study, on T cells in Graves' hyperthyroidism and ophthalmopathy. According to the second study: A patient counted as having stable Graves' hyperthyroidism if no progression to ophthalmopathy occurred over 18 months of follow-up. Hyperthyroidism patients were newly diagnosed, had a disease duration of under 2 months, and were aged 18 to 65 years. Patients with uncontrolled infections, other autoimmune diseases, pregnancy or lactation were excluded. Diagnoses were established on the basis of clinical symptoms, serum thyroxine and TRAb, thyroid ultrasound, and orbital computed tomography. For the first round of RT-PCR on the TCR CDR3, the HTBI primer set was used together with the Qiagen OneStep RT-PCR kit. Blood samples also contained most of the expanded thyroid clonotypes (frequency above 0.001), which suggests that blood repertoires may reflect thyroid immune responses. A model built on a 13 V-J signature distinguished ophthalmopathy from stable hyperthyroidism, reaching 87.88% sensitivity and around 81% specificity in cross-validation and 80%/75% in testing. During validation, the model predicted progression to ophthalmopathy a median of around 7 months ahead of onset, with approximately 70% sensitivity and more than 72% specificity. To identify distinguishing TCR V-J signatures, a discovery cohort of around 100 patients was used, comprising 40 to 45 with Graves' ophthalmopathy and around 57 with stable Graves' hyperthyroidism. Whether ophthalmopathy could be predicted prospectively was tested in an independent validation cohort made up of about 20 hyperthyroidism patients plus 17 patients who later progressed to ophthalmopathy. For training and testing, the approximately 92 patients in the discovery cohort were randomly divided in a 7:3 ratio. The study also compared thyroid tissue and blood T-cell repertoires from roughly 6 Graves' hyperthyroidism patients. Following sampling, methimazole starting at 30 mg daily was given to hyperthyroidism patients, and high-dose intravenous methylprednisolone was given to ophthalmopathy patients. Libraries were constructed in a second round of multiplex PCR, after which size selection and purification were performed. Sequencing of the libraries was done on an Illumina HiSeq2000 using paired-end 100 bp reads. SOAPnuke was used to process the raw data, removing reads that contained adapters or uncalled bases, had a mean Phred below 15, or lacked an exact match to the constant primer or identifier. COPE v1.2.5 was used to merge high-quality paired reads, and clonotypes were defined as unique nucleotide sequences. MiTCR v1.1 was used to align the clonotypes against IMGT TRBV, TRBD and TRBJ reference segments. Only V-J combinations with frequency above 0.0001, covering 99.2% of repertoires, were analysed. The TCS score was defined as F50 (clonal expansion) divided by E x V (chaos), with BLOSUM62-based TCRdist calculated between CDR3 peptides within each V-J. Welch's t-statistics and random forest reduced fewer than 550 V-J features to about 12, which were used in a naive Bayes classifier (R e1071). No statistical method was used to set the sample size in advance, and investigators knew the group allocation. According to the paper, TCR Vbeta CDR3 sequencing was carried out on more than 120 peripheral blood samples, which came from under 50 ophthalmopathy, around 74 hyperthyroidism and approximately 17 progressor patients.

The clonotype comes from a woman aged 35-65 years with Graves disease. Donor details come from another sample of the same person, matched by shared clones. This specimen consisted of peripheral blood mononuclear cells (PBMCs), obtained at new diagnosis, from a patient treated with antithyroid drugs.

CDR3 loop: CASTLGTGPTRDTQYF. In nucleotides, the sequence is TGTGCCAGCACCTTGGGGACAGGCCCCACGCGCGATACGCAGTATTTT. The V and J segments used are TRBV12-3 or TRBV12-4 and TRBJ2-3; TRBD1 fits 8 bases in the junction. Germline trimming amounts to 7 bases on V and 6 bases on J, with 15 as the count of junction bases outside the gene matches. The CDR3 holds 16 amino acids from the cysteine to the phenylalanine. Solely the CDR3 DNA is kept, with 48 bases framed from the first base.